This TCR beta chain derives from a study of OX40 agonist ivuxolimab in advanced cancers. Regarding the research as a whole: Ivuxolimab was an agonistic, fully human IgG2 monoclonal antibody directed against OX40 (CD134), a costimulatory receptor. Intravenous ivuxolimab was administered to patients every 2 weeks at six dose levels: 0.01, 0.1, 0.3, 1.5, 3 and 10 mg/kg. Of the 50 to 55 dose-escalation patients, hepatocellular carcinoma was present in around 19, melanoma in approximately 15, renal cell carcinoma in 9 and head and neck cancer in 9. In the dose-escalation cohort, 65% to 90% of patients were male, and the mean age was roughly 60 years, with a range of 23 to 79. Prior anti-PD-1, anti-PD-L1 or anti-CTLA-4 therapy was permitted, and checkpoint inhibitors had been received by about 44% of dose-escalation patients. Partial responses were achieved by three dose-escalation patients, of whom one had hepatocellular carcinoma and two had cutaneous melanoma. The point of sequencing TCRbeta in the periphery was to test whether ivuxolimab changed TCR sequence diversity and drove clonal T-cell expansion. The paper describes the monotherapy dose-escalation part (N of about 52 patients) of the phase I trial of ivuxolimab. Beyond this particular receptor, the publication reports: The antigen specificity of the clonally expanded peripheral T cells was not determined. Low levels of normalized T-cell clonal expansion were also seen in some patients who did not respond. In the 0.1-3.0 mg/kg groups, partial responders had among the lowest normalized peripheral clonal expansion, particularly in CD8+ T cells. Clonal expansion of both CD4+ and CD8+ blood T cells was observed from baseline to week 6 at doses 0.1 to 3.0 mg/kg. After ivuxolimab, more expanded clones were found on average in CD8+ T cells than in CD4+ T cells.

A word on this clone: The antigen this receptor binds is unknown. Qualities for individual bases were not recorded, and no much larger clone is one base off.

Genomic DNA was extracted from sorted cells for sequencing of the TCRbeta CDR3 region. The immunoSEQ Assay was used for sequencing of TCRbeta CDR3 regions. In TCRdb, the immuneACCESS table is reduced to in-frame sequences with V and J assigned. These tables do not hold every clone; where another copy was compared, an unresolved V gene accounts for under half, and the others remain unexplained. The sample records about 71,000 clones, around 94% of which are singletons. Of the sample, about a sixth is held by the ten largest clones. The trial excluded patients who had a history of autoimmune disease or who were on systemic immunosuppression. Peripheral blood for TCR sequencing was drawn from every dose cohort at baseline, at cycle 4 day 1 and at cycle 7 day 1. The samples were taken from a phase I, first-in-human, multicenter, open-label dose-escalation trial of ivuxolimab. Adults with locally advanced or metastatic melanoma, renal cell, hepatocellular, or head and neck squamous cell carcinoma were enrolled in the trial. Before TCR sequencing, CD4+ and CD8+ T cells were separately sorted from peripheral blood.

The CDR3, from cysteine to phenylalanine, totals 14 residues. The read is trimmed to its CDR3 DNA, 42 bases read in frame from base 1. Between the V and J ends, shortened by 5 bases and 1 base respectively, the junction contains 11 bases. CDR1 is given as LNHDA and CDR2 as SQIVND, both from the germline V gene (reference sequence). Sequencing was performed on CD4+ or CD8+ T cells sorted from blood, taken in a trial of the OX40 agonist ivuxolimab. The sequence was obtained from an adult with an advanced solid tumor such as melanoma, head and neck, liver or kidney cancer. The sequence joins TRBV19 to TRBJ1-1; a weak D assignment points to TRBD1 (5 bases agree). The DNA is TGTGCCAGTAGTGCCGGGGCAGGGAACACTGAAGCTTTCTTT. Its coded protein is CASSAGAGNTEAFF. Full variable domain (CDR3 extended with the reference TRBV19 and TRBJ1-1 proteins): DGGITQSPKYLFRKEGQNVTLSCEQNLNHDAMYWYRQDPGQGLRLIYYSQIVNDFQKGDIAEGYSVSREKKESFPLTVTSAQKNPTAFYLCASSAGAGNTEAFFGQGTRLTVV.